Below, 17 T cell receptor beta chains from the same sample are listed, as sequenced in a study of OX40 agonist ivuxolimab in advanced cancers. Profiled with immunoSEQ multiplex PCR; TCRdb holds only in-frame clones, not every one. The sample has over 80,000 clones; approximately 89% are singletons. The source material was CD4+ or CD8+ T cells sorted from blood, sampled in a trial of the OX40 agonist ivuxolimab. The source is an adult with an advanced solid tumor such as melanoma, head and neck, liver or kidney cancer.

Here the CDR3 DNA reads TGTGCCAGCAGCTTAGATATTGTAGCGGGACCCGACACCGGGGAGCTGTTTTTT. As protein: CASSLDIVAGPDTGELFF. The chain employs TRBV7-2 and TRBJ2-2; TRBD2 agrees at 8 bases. The CDR3 runs to 18 residues. Germline V gives CDR1 SGHTA, CDR2 FQGNSA. V trimming: 1 base; J trimming: 3 bases; junction bases outside the gene matches: 10.

Only one count was recorded for this clone. This chain uses TRBV30 with TRBJ2-7; D remains unclear. The CDR3 length is 13 residues. The ends were cut back, 2 bases at V and 0 bases at J, with 8 bases in the middle. Germline assignment: CDR1 GTSNPN and CDR2 SVGIG (reference sequence). CDR3 sequence reads: CAWSRVRSYEQYV. CDR3 bases: TGTGCCTGGAGTCGTGTTCGCTCCTACGAGCAGTACGTC.

V usage is TRBV7-9 and J usage is TRBJ2-1; 13 bases are a match to TRBD2. Losses at the gene ends were 4 bases for V and 4 bases for J; bases not matched to a gene: 10. CDR1 is SEHNR and CDR2 is FQNEAQ in the germline V gene (reference sequence). The CDR3 loop spans 18 amino acids. Written as DNA, the CDR3 is TGTGCCAGCAGCTATCGGACTAGCGGGAGAGTCGATTACAATGAGCAGTTCTTC. It specifies CASSYRTSGRVDYNEQFF.

The chain combines TRBV10-3 with TRBJ1-2; 7 bases fit TRBD1. The germline gives CDR1 ENHRY, CDR2 SYGVKD. The CDR3 is made up of 15 amino acids. V lost 3 bases to trimming and J lost 4 bases; unmatched junction nucleotides: 8. CDR3 nucleotide sequence: TGTGCCATCAGTGAATCGCTGGGACAGCCCTATGGCTACACCTTC. Its protein is CAISESLGQPYGYTF.

The chain uses TRBV7-9 and TRBJ2-1, with 10 bases identical to TRBD1. The trim removed 4 bases at V and 7 bases at J, leaving 13 bases unmatched. Per germline, CDR1 SEHNR and CDR2 FQNEAQ (reference sequence). This CDR3 has 17 residues. CDR3 coding DNA: TGTGCCAGCAGCTCTCCGGGGACAGGGGTTACTCGGAATGAGCAGTTCTTC. As protein: CASSSPGTGVTRNEQFF. Full variable domain (remainder filled in from reference TRBV7-9 and TRBJ2-1): DTGVSQNPRHKITKRGQNVTFRCDPISEHNRLYWYRQTLGQGPEFLTYFQNEAQLEKSRLLSDRFSAERPKGSFSTLEIQRTEQGDSAMYLCASSSPGTGVTRNEQFFGPGTRLTVL.

The CDR3 coding sequence is TGTGCCAGCAGCCGGGACAGCGGTAATGAAAAACTGTTTTTT. This encodes CASSRDSGNEKLFF. The V call is TRBV7-8, the J call TRBJ1-4; TRBD1 matches 7 bases. Germline CDR1 reads SGHVS; CDR2 reads FQNEAQ. V shed 5 bases, J shed 4 bases, and the junction held 4 bases outside the gene matches. The length of the CDR3 is 14 residues.

The CDR3 DNA reads as TGTGCCAGCAGTAATGGACAGGGTTGGAACATTCAGTACTTC. This codes for CASSNGQGWNIQYF. This chain uses TRBV6-5 with TRBJ2-4; 8 positions match TRBD1. The CDR3 sequence is 14 residues long. V lost 5 bases, J lost 7 bases, and 7 bases stayed unmatched. Germline CDR1 and CDR2: MNHEY and SVGAGI.

The rearrangement links TRBV11-2 to TRBJ2-7; no definite D call. The ends were cut back, 0 bases at V and 0 bases at J, with 9 bases in the middle. Germline assignment: CDR1 SGHAT and CDR2 FQNNGV. This CDR3 has 15 amino acids. The CDR3 region has the DNA TGTGCCAGCAGCTTAGATGTCGCCTCCTCCTACGAGCAGTACGTC. Encoded protein: CASSLDVASSYEQYV.

V is TRBV5-4 and J is TRBJ1-2; 11 bases map to TRBD1. Trimming took 4 bases from V and 8 from J; bases not matched to a gene: 4. The germline V gene encodes CDR1 SGHNT and CDR2 YYREEE (reference sequence). This CDR3 region has 13 residues. The CDR3 nucleotides are TGTGCCAGCAGCCGGGACAGGGGGGGAGGCTACACCTTC. Amino acids: CASSRDRGGGYTF.

The chain carries TRBV11-2 and TRBJ2-1, with 13 bases aligning to TRBD2. Germline CDR1 SGHAT, CDR2 FQNNGV. This CDR3 comprises 13 residues. Unmatched junction bases numbered 0, after V lost 6 bases and J lost 7 bases. The CDR3, as DNA: TGTGCCAGCAGGACTAGCGGGAGGAATGAGCAGTTCTTC. It specifies CASRTSGRNEQFF. Looking up the rest from reference TRBV11-2 and TRBJ2-1 gives the full variable domain: EAGVAQSPRYKIIEKRQSVAFWCNPISGHATLYWYQQILGQGPKLLIQFQNNGVVDDSQLPKDRFSAERLKGVDSTLKIQPAKLEDSAVYLCASRTSGRNEQFFGPGTRLTVL.

The chain is built from TRBV5-4 and TRBJ2-7, with D possibly being TRBD2 (7 bases). The CDR3 is 15 residues long. Germline CDR1 and CDR2: SGHNT and YYREEE (reference sequence). Trimming left V 4 bases short and J 0 bases short, with 14 bases between. The CDR3 spells CASSIRGGASYEQYF. Written as DNA, the CDR3 is TGTGCCAGCAGCATAAGGGGGGGGGCCTCCTACGAGCAGTACTTC.

The chain is built from TRBV6-1 and TRBJ2-7; no clear D. V lost 4 bases and J lost 0, with 10 bases in between. The CDR3 totals 14 residues. Germline V CDR1 and CDR2: MNHNS, SASEGT. DNA for the CDR3: TGTGCCAGCAGTGGAAGATTTACCTCCTACGAGCAGTACTTC. Residues: CASSGRFTSYEQYF.

This rearrangement joins TRBV5-1 to TRBJ1-1, with D unclear. The CDR3 is made up of 13 amino acids. The germline CDR1 and CDR2 sequences are SGHRS and YFSETQ. V lost 4 bases and J lost 1, with 8 bases in between. CDR3: CASSTGRNTEAFF. The CDR3 DNA follows: TGCGCCAGCAGCACTGGACGGAACACTGAAGCTTTCTTT.

The chain employs TRBV5-8 and TRBJ1-5; no clear D. Germline V gene lookup returns CDR1 SGHTS and CDR2 YDEGEE. The CDR3 is 14 amino acids. V lost 0 bases to trimming and J lost 5 bases, with 9 bases between them. CDR3 DNA sequence: TGTGCCAGCAGCTTGGTCACTGGGGATCAGCCCCAGCATTTT. This codes for CASSLVTGDQPQHF.

The chain carries TRBV18 and TRBJ2-3, with 10 bases identical to TRBD2. Germline assignment: CDR1 KGHSH and CDR2 LQKENI. Unmatched junction bases numbered 6, after V lost 2 bases and J lost 4 bases. The CDR3 is 16 residues long. CDR3 sequence: CASSPVTSGIADTQYF. The CDR3 DNA reads as TGTGCCAGCTCACCAGTAACTAGCGGGATAGCAGATACGCAGTATTTT.

The chain carries TRBV7-8 and TRBJ2-1; 7 bases line up with TRBD2. The germline CDR1 and CDR2 sequences are SGHVS and FQNEAQ. The CDR3 has 16 residues. After removal of 5 bases from V and 7 bases from J, the junction contained 14 bases not matched to a gene. Written as DNA, the CDR3 is TGTGCCAGCAGCCGTAGACCTGGGACTACTACAAATGAGCAGTTCTTC. The encoded protein is CASSRRPGTTTNEQFF. Supplemented by reference TRBV7-8 and TRBJ2-1, the full variable domain reads GAGVSQSPRYKVAKRGQDVALRCDPISGHVSLFWYQQALGQGPEFLTYFQNEAQLDKSGLPSDRFFAERPEGSVSTLKIQRTQQEDSAVYLCASSRRPGTTTNEQFFGPGTRLTVL.

This rearrangement joins TRBV5-6 to TRBJ1-4; 7 nucleotides align to TRBD1. Germline loops: CDR1 SGHDT, CDR2 YYEEEE. The CDR3 runs 15 residues. The ends lost 2 bases at V and 2 bases at J; junction bases unmatched: 3. In DNA, the CDR3 is TGTGCCAGCAGCTTACAGGGGAGGACTAATGAAAAACTGTTTTTT. It specifies CASSLQGRTNEKLFF.